This passage covers 7 T cell receptor beta chains from one sample sequenced in a study of blood T cell repertoires in COVID-19. Method: immunoSEQ multiplex PCR; TCRdb's copy keeps in-frame clones and lacks some. Here the sample spans about 76,000 clones, around 83% being singletons. Sample: peripheral blood. The receptor set was obtained from a man aged 55 to 70 with COVID-19, enrolled during active disease.

This clone was seen just once. This chain joins TRBV15 and TRBJ1-2, with 11 bases fitting TRBD1. The germline V gene encodes CDR1 LNHNV and CDR2 YYDKDF (reference sequence). V dropped 2 bases and J dropped 3; count of bases not matched to a gene: 8. This CDR3 has 17 amino acids. The CDR3 sequence: CATSRKTGTGGDYGYTF. DNA of the CDR3: TGTGCCACCAGCAGAAAAACCGGGACAGGGGGAGACTATGGCTACACCTTC.

This chain uses TRBV5-4 with TRBJ2-7; no clear D. The ends were cut back, 5 bases at V and 3 bases at J, with 12 bases in the middle. The CDR3 length is 13 residues. CDR1 SGHNT and CDR2 YYREEE come from the germline V gene (reference sequence). DNA of the CDR3: TGTGCCAGCAGACGGTTCGGTAACTACGAGCAGTACTTC. Encoded protein: CASRRFGNYEQYF.

The gene calls are TRBV12-3 or TRBV12-4 and TRBJ2-3; perhaps TRBD1 as D (5 bases). Trimming stripped 8 bases from V and 6 bases from J, with 15 bases between. The CDR3 covers 13 residues. CDR3 bases: TGTGCCAGCTCTCTAGGGGTCAAGGATACGCAGTATTTT. Encoded protein: CASSLGVKDTQYF.

V and J are TRBV2 and TRBJ1-1, with 7 positions matching TRBD1. Germline V CDR1 and CDR2: SNHLY, FYNNEI. The CDR3 is made up of 14 amino acids. V trimming: 6 bases; J trimming: 5 bases; junction bases outside the gene matches: 9. This CDR3 is CASSPQGMGTEAFF. CDR3 nucleotides: TGTGCCAGCAGCCCACAGGGGATGGGGACTGAAGCTTTCTTT.

The rearrangement links TRBV29-1 to TRBJ2-2; 9 bases align to TRBD1. V trimming: 6 bases; J trimming: 4 bases; junction bases outside the gene matches: 3. Germline V gene sequence: CDR1 SQVTM, CDR2 ANQGSEA. The CDR3 sequence is 13 residues long. The CDR3 sequence: CSVGDRATGELFF. CDR3 sequence (DNA): TGCAGCGTGGGGGACAGGGCCACCGGGGAGCTGTTTTTT.

This clone came up once. The rearrangement uses TRBV10-3 and TRBJ2-2, with TRBD1 as a possible D gene (6 bases). This CDR3 has 15 amino acids. The V gene's germline CDR1 is ENHRY and CDR2 SYGVKD. Trimming left V 8 bases short and J 0 bases short, with 13 bases between. Here the CDR3 reads CAISGAPANTGELFF. The CDR3 DNA sequence: TGTGCCATCTCAGGGGCTCCCGCGAACACCGGGGAGCTGTTTTTT.

The chain uses TRBV10-3 and TRBJ2-5, with 7 bases aligning to TRBD1. V dropped 7 bases and J dropped 7; count of bases not matched to a gene: 15. Germline V gene data show CDR1 as ENHRY and CDR2 as SYGVKD. This CDR3 has 15 amino acids. CDR3 bases: TGTGCCATCATAACTACCCCCGGGACAGAGGCGACCCAGTACTTC. As protein: CAIITTPGTEATQYF.